This T cell receptor (beta chain) appears in the sequencing data of a study of T cell responses to AZD1222 COVID-19 vaccine. Overall study findings and caveats: White British people made up most donors, females outnumbered males, and clonal diversity was possibly underestimated. Repertoires were sampled only after the peak T cell response. Baseline seropositivity occurred in only a handful of AZD1222 recipients.

TCRdb's table, derived via immunoSEQ multiplex PCR, lists solely in-frame clones and lacks some. The repertoire consists of roughly 150,000 clones, with around 88% occurring once and the leading ten covering 3% to 4%. V gave up 3 bases and J gave up 3 bases; unmatched junction bases: 7. The CDR3 consists of 15 residues. The germline V gene has CDR1 SGDLS and CDR2 YYNGEE. A remark on this clone: The antigen is undetermined.

The V call is TRBV9, the J call TRBJ2-7; 9 nucleotides line up with TRBD2. This receptor was obtained from an adult in good health. The source was peripheral blood, collected on day 0 of MenACWY control vaccination. The CDR3 loop is CASSETGTSLYEQYF. In DNA, the CDR3 is TGTGCCAGCAGCGAAACCGGGACTAGCCTCTACGAGCAGTACTTC.